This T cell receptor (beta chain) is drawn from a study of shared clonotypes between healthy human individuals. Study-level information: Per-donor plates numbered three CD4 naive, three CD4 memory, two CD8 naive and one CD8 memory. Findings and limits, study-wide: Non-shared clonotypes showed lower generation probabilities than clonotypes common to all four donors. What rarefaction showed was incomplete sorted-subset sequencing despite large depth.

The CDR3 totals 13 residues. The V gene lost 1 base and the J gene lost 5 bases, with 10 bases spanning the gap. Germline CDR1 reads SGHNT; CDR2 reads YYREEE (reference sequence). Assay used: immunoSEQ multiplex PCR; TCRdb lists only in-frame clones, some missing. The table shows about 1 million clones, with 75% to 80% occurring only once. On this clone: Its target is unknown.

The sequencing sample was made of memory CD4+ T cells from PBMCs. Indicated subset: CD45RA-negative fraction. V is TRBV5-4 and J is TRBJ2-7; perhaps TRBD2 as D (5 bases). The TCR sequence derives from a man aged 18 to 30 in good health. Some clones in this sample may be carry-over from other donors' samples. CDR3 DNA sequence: TGTGCCAGCAGCTTGTCGGAGCGGAACGAGCAGTACTTC. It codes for CASSLSERNEQYF.